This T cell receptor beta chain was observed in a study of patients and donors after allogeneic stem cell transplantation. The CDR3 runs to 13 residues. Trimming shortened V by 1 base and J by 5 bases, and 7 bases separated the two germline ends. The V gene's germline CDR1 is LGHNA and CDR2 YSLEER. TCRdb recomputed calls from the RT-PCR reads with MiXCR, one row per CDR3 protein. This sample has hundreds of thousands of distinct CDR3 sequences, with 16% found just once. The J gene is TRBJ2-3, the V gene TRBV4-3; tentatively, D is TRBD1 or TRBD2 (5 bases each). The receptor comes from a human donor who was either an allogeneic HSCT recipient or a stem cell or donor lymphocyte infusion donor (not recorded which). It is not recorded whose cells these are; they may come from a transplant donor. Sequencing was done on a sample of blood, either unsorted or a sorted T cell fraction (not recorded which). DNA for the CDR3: TGCGCCAGCAGCCAAGGTGGGGGAGATACGCAGTATTTT. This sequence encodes CASSQGGGDTQYF.